The 3 T cell receptor beta chains given below trace back to one sample, sequenced in a study of T cells expressing NK-cell markers. Using the 5' RACE reads, TCRdb records one entry per CDR3 protein without DNA. The sample data list 300,000 to 500,000 distinct CDR3 sequences. Sequenced: blood T cells: a sorted CD56 or NKG2C T cell subset, CD4+ or CD8+ T cells, or bulk PBMC T cells (not recorded which). These receptors all come from a woman between 45 and 60 years old in good health.

The chain joins TRBV4-1 to TRBJ2-1; TCRdb's assignment of TRBD1 cannot be checked, as there is no DNA. Germline V gene data show CDR1 as MGHRA and CDR2 as YSYEKL. The CDR3 is 15 residues long. This CDR3 reads CASSLRQGASDEQFF.

This chain connects TRBV7-9 to TRBJ2-1. Germline V gene lookup returns CDR1 SEHNR and CDR2 FQNEAQ (reference sequence). There are 13 residues in the CDR3. CDR3 sequence reads: CASSLAQSAQQFF.

V is TRBV28 and J is TRBJ1-1. Germline values: CDR1 MDHEN, CDR2 SYDVKM. The CDR3 extends over 15 amino acids. The CDR3 loop reads CASNSLAGLNTEAFF.